Listed here are 26 T cell receptor beta chains from one sample, sequenced in a study of blood T cells in healthy people across ages. The authors ran a second PCR of about 6 to 12 cycles using a sample-barcoded 5' primer and a J-beta primer mix. From the 5' RACE reads, TCRdb called clonotypes with MiXCR, one entry per CDR3 protein. The sample contains hundreds of thousands of distinct CDR3 sequences, 25% of which appear only once. These records were also assigned to another study, of T cells of mothers and their children.

Material: blood. These receptors all stem from a boy aged 5-17 years in good health.

This clonotype has just a few counts. This sequence joins TRBV5-1 and TRBJ2-7; 7 bases map to TRBD1. The CDR3 totals 15 residues. Germline CDR1 reads SGHRS; CDR2 reads YFSETQ. The trim removed 0 bases at V and 0 bases at J, leaving 3 bases unmatched. CDR3 protein: CASSLDRDSSYEQYF. Written as DNA, the CDR3 is TGCGCCAGCAGCTTGGATAGGGACAGCTCCTACGAGCAGTACTTC.

The rearrangement links TRBV28 to TRBJ1-2; D is unresolved. The CDR3 runs 11 residues. V was trimmed by 5 bases and J by 7 bases, leaving 8 bases between them. CDR1 is MDHEN and CDR2 is SYDVKM in the germline V gene. The CDR3 is CASSRDLGYTF. The CDR3, as DNA: TGTGCCAGCAGTCGCGATCTTGGCTACACCTTC.

V and J are TRBV20-1 and TRBJ1-1; TRBD1 aligns across 8 bases. The V segment lost 4 bases and the J segment 3 bases; nucleotides outside the gene matches: 13. Germline V CDR1 and CDR2: DFQATT, SNEGSKA (reference sequence). The CDR3 spans 16 residues. The CDR3 bases are TGCAGTGCTACGCCCCTGGACAGGGCCCAGGACACTGAAGCTTTCTTT. Translated: CSATPLDRAQDTEAFF.

The V call is TRBV12-3 or TRBV12-4, the J call TRBJ2-1; D is possibly TRBD2 (6 bases). Trimming removed 5 bases from V and 9 bases from J, with 14 bases in between. The CDR3 spans 13 residues. The CDR3 DNA follows: TGTGCCAGCAGTCCCCTAGCGAGGGGTGAGCAGTTCTTC. This encodes CASSPLARGEQFF.

The V gene is TRBV6-6, the J gene TRBJ2-1, with 11 bases matching TRBD1. V gave up 2 bases and J gave up 5 bases; unmatched junction bases: 5. The CDR3 runs to 16 residues. The germline V gene encodes CDR1 MNHNY and CDR2 SVGAGI (reference sequence). The DNA for the CDR3 is TGTGCCAGCAGTTACGGTGGGACAGGGGGGCACAATGAGCAGTTCTTC. Protein product: CASSYGGTGGHNEQFF.

This clonotype showed up just a few times. This sequence joins TRBV28 and TRBJ2-1; the match to TRBD2 covers 8 bases. Germline V lookup: CDR1 MDHEN, CDR2 SYDVKM. V dropped 8 bases and J dropped 8; count of bases not matched to a gene: 17. The CDR3 is made up of 16 amino acids. CDR3 nucleotide sequence: TGTGCCAGCGACGAATCCGGGACTAGGATTGATGATGAGCAGTTCTTC. Translation gives CASDESGTRIDDEQFF. Filled out from reference TRBV28 and TRBJ2-1, the complete variable domain reads DVKVTQSSRYLVKRTGEKVFLECVQDMDHENMFWYRQDPGLGLRLIYFSYDVKMKEKGDIPEGYSVSREKKERFSLILESASTNQTSMYLCASDESGTRIDDEQFFGPGTRLTVL.

The chain uses TRBV7-2 and TRBJ2-5, with TRBD2 matching over 11 bases. The J call is in doubt because the DNA end fits TRBJ2-7 better. The CDR3 sequence is 15 residues long. CDR1 and CDR2 from the germline V gene are SGHTA and FQGNSA. The CDR3 DNA is TGTGCCAGCAGCACCAGACTAGCGGGATCCTACGAGCAGTACTTC. Protein: CASSTRLAGSYEQYF.

This clonotype was seen a few times. The J gene is TRBJ2-5, the V gene TRBV27; D possibly corresponds to TRBD2 (5 bases). The assigned J gene may be wrong: the sequence end matches TRBJ2-1 better. This CDR3 is built from 15 residues. Germline assignment: CDR1 MNHEY and CDR2 SMNVEV (reference sequence). The CDR3 sequence is CASSSRVQAYNEQFF. CDR3 sequence (DNA): TGTGCCAGCAGTTCGAGGGTCCAAGCCTACAATGAGCAGTTCTTC.

For this clonotype: At one boundary the junction diverges from the germline segment, which might be a read error. This chain connects TRBV12-3 or TRBV12-4 to TRBJ2-3, with 8 bases aligning to TRBD1. CDR3 length: 13 residues. The CDR3 bases are TGTGCCTCACGCAGGGGGCGAACAGATACACAGTATTTT. Its translation is CASRRGRTDTQYF.

The chain carries TRBV11-2 and TRBJ2-3, with D unresolved. The V gene lost 5 bases and the J gene lost 2 bases, with 5 bases spanning the gap. The germline V gene encodes CDR1 SGHAT and CDR2 FQNNGV. This CDR3 spans 12 amino acids. CDR3 region: CASSHVTDTQYF. CDR3 nucleotide sequence: TGTGCCAGCAGCCACGTCACAGATACGCAGTATTTT.

This clonotype has just a few counts. This chain links TRBV28 with TRBJ2-6; a weak D match, TRBD1 (7 bases). The CDR3 consists of 15 residues. The V end lost 10 bases, the J end lost 2 bases, and 15 bases lay between the germline ends. Germline CDR1 reads MDHEN; CDR2 reads SYDVKM. The CDR3 DNA sequence: TGTGCCACCCGACAGGGAGGAGCTGGGGCCAACGTCCTGACTTTC. This codes for CATRQGGAGANVLTF.

The J gene is TRBJ1-6, the V gene TRBV12-3 or TRBV12-4; a weak D match, TRBD1 (5 bases). V lost 2 bases to trimming and J lost 7 bases, with 12 bases between them. The CDR3 totals 15 residues. DNA for the CDR3: TGTGCCAGCAGTTTATTTCGCAGGGACAATTCACCCCTCCACTTT. Amino acids: CASSLFRRDNSPLHF.

The genes are TRBV2 and TRBJ1-1; D gene uncertain. V lost 4 bases and J 8 bases, leaving 14 bases between the germline ends. Looked up from germline, CDR1 is SNHLY and CDR2 is FYNNEI. The CDR3 consists of 13 residues. CDR3 nucleotide sequence: TGTGCCAGCAGTGTTGGCTTTTCGAGAGAAGCTTTCTTT. It yields the protein CASSVGFSREAFF. Looking up the rest from reference TRBV2 and TRBJ1-1 gives the full variable domain: EPEVTQTPSHQVTQMGQEVILRCVPISNHLYFYWYRQILGQKVEFLVSFYNNEISEKSEIFDDQFSVERPDGSNFTLKIRSTKLEDSAMYFCASSVGFSREAFFGQGTRLTVV.

This clonotype was seen more than once but under ten times. The chain is built from TRBV5-1 and TRBJ2-5; perhaps D is TRBD1 or TRBD2 (5 bases each). The CDR3 runs to 15 residues. Germline assignment: CDR1 SGHRS and CDR2 YFSETQ. Between the trimmed V and J ends, which lost 2 bases and 2 bases, there was a span of 13 bases. The CDR3 nucleotides are TGCGCCAGCAGCTTTGTCCCCGGGACGCAAGAGACCCAGTACTTC. It specifies CASSFVPGTQETQYF.

In its sample, this clonotype was seen many times. The V gene is TRBV4-1, the J gene TRBJ2-7, with 8 nucleotides matching TRBD2. V shed 1 base and J 0 bases; nucleotides not matched to a gene: 2. The V gene's germline CDR1 is MGHRA and CDR2 YSYEKL. The CDR3 covers 15 residues. CDR3 protein: CASSQAGGSSYEQYF. The CDR3 nucleotides read TGCGCCAGCAGCCAAGCGGGAGGGAGCTCCTACGAGCAGTACTTC.

This clonotype was counted only a few times. The genes are TRBV29-1 and TRBJ2-2; D ambiguous. From germline, CDR1 is SQVTM and CDR2 ANQGSEA. Trimming pared 6 bases from V and 1 base from J, leaving 6 bases between. This CDR3 spans 12 amino acids. In DNA, the CDR3 is TGCAGCGTCCGTTGGAACACCGGGGAGCTGTTTTTT. This encodes CSVRWNTGELFF.

Only a few counts were recorded for this clonotype. This sequence joins TRBV12-3 or TRBV12-4 and TRBJ2-2; TRBD1 aligns across 8 bases. This CDR3 has 16 residues. With 4 bases clipped from V and 1 base from J, the junction kept 5 bases outside the gene matches. Here the CDR3 reads CASSSPTGGNTGELFF. CDR3 coding DNA: TGTGCCAGCAGTTCTCCTACAGGGGGGAACACCGGGGAGCTGTTTTTT.

The chain combines TRBV6-6 with TRBJ1-1; D is unresolved. Germline loops: CDR1 MNHNY, CDR2 SVGAGI (reference sequence). Between the trimmed V and J ends, which lost 6 bases and 4 bases, there was a span of 12 bases. The CDR3 covers 13 residues. The CDR3 here is CASSPTTSTEAFF. CDR3 in DNA: TGTGCCAGCAGCCCCACAACGAGCACTGAAGCTTTCTTT.

This clonotype was counted between two and nine times. The rearrangement uses TRBV9 and TRBJ2-3; 7 nucleotides agree with TRBD1. Per germline, CDR1 SGDLS and CDR2 YYNGEE. The CDR3 spans 18 residues. The V segment lost 2 bases and the J segment 0 bases; nucleotides outside the gene matches: 12. CDR3 DNA: TGTGCCAGCAGCGTTAGACAGGGAGCTTTATCTAGCACAGATACGCAGTATTTT. It specifies CASSVRQGALSSTDTQYF.

The chain recombines TRBV5-8 with TRBJ2-1; TRBD2 might be the D (6 bases). This CDR3 has 15 residues. Germline lookup yields CDR1 SGHTS and CDR2 YDEGEE. The V end was cut by 4 bases, the J end by 4 bases, with 15 bases between. In DNA form, the CDR3 reads TGTGCCAGCAGCCCCTTCGCGGGAACATACAATGAGCAGTTCTTC. Protein sequence: CASSPFAGTYNEQFF.

V and J are TRBV6-5 and TRBJ2-5; tentatively, D is TRBD2 (5 bases). CDR1 is MNHEY and CDR2 is SVGAGI in the germline V gene. This CDR3 comprises 15 residues. Trimming shortened V by 2 bases and J by 8 bases, and 18 bases separated the two germline ends. Here the CDR3 DNA reads TGTGCCAGCAGTTACAGGCCTGGGAGACTCTCCACCCAGTACTTC. This sequence encodes CASSYRPGRLSTQYF.

This clonotype was detected only a few times. This chain joins TRBV3-1 and TRBJ2-5; TRBD2 aligns across 12 bases. With 5 bases clipped from V and 5 bases from J, the junction kept 15 bases outside the gene matches. Germline V lookup: CDR1 LGHDT, CDR2 YNNKEL (reference sequence). CDR3 size: 18 residues. The CDR3: CASSFNSASGGARETQYF. The CDR3 coding sequence is TGTGCCAGCAGCTTCAATTCTGCTAGCGGGGGGGCCCGGGAGACCCAGTACTTC.

This chain joins TRBV7-9 and TRBJ2-5; 12 bases line up with TRBD2. The CDR3 spans 14 residues. The V gene end was trimmed by 5 bases and the J gene end by 7 bases; junction bases not matched to a gene: 5. Germline V CDR1 and CDR2: SEHNR, FQNEAQ (reference sequence). CDR3: CASSPSGGAGTQYF. The CDR3 nucleotides read TGTGCCAGCAGCCCTAGCGGGGGGGCCGGGACCCAGTACTTC.

This clonotype is a singleton in its sample. The rearrangement joins TRBV6-5 to TRBJ2-7, with D unresolved. Germline loops: CDR1 MNHEY, CDR2 SVGAGI. The germline V and J ends were trimmed by 1 base and 2 bases, with 12 bases remaining between them. CDR3 length: 15 amino acids. CDR3 coding DNA: TGTGCCAGCAGTTACTTCGCCGGAAGCACCTACGAGCAGTACTTC. Translated: CASSYFAGSTYEQYF.

The table lists this clonotype with a few counts. The chain links TRBV28 to TRBJ2-7; perhaps TRBD2 as D (6 bases). There are 13 residues in the CDR3. V lost 6 bases to trimming and J lost 2 bases, with 11 bases between them. CDR1 is MDHEN and CDR2 is SYDVKM in the germline V gene. CDR3 residues: CASRGGGTYEQYF. The CDR3 nucleotides read TGTGCCAGCAGGGGCGGAGGGACCTACGAGCAGTACTTC.

The chain links TRBV7-3 to TRBJ2-1; perhaps TRBD2 as D (5 bases). Trimming took off 1 base at V and 0 bases at J, with 10 bases between the two ends. From germline, CDR1 is SGHTA and CDR2 FQGTGA. This CDR3 is 16 amino acids long. In DNA form, the CDR3 reads TGTGCCAGCAGCTTAAAGGCGGGCTCCTCCTACAATGAGCAGTTCTTC. Amino acid sequence: CASSLKAGSSYNEQFF.